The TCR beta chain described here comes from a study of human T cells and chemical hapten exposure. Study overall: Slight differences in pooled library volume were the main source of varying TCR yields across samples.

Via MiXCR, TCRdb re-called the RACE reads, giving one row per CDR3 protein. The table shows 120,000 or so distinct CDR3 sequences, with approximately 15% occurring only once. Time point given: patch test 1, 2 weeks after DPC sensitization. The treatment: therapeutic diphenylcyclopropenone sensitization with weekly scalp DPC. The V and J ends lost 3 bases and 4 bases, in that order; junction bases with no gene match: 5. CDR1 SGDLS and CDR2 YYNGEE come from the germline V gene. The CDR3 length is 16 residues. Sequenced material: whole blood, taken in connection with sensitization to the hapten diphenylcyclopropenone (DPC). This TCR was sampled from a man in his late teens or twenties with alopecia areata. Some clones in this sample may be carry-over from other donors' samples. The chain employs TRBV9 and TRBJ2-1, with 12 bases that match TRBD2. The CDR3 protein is CASSGRLAGEYNEQFF. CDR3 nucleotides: TGTGCCAGCAGCGGACGACTAGCGGGGGAGTACAATGAGCAGTTCTTC.